This T cell receptor (beta chain) was identified in a study of T cell responses to AZD1222 COVID-19 vaccine. Assay used: immunoSEQ multiplex PCR; TCRdb lists only in-frame clones, some missing. In the table there are 90,000 to 120,000 clones, about 93% of which are singletons. Between the trimmed V and J ends, which lost 4 bases and 4 bases, there was a span of 8 bases. Germline CDR1 reads SNHLY; CDR2 reads FYNNEI. The CDR3 is 13 amino acids. The TCR was taken from an adult who received the AZD1222 COVID-19 vaccine. Sequenced here: peripheral blood, sampled 28 days after the second AZD1222 dose. The gene calls are TRBV2 and TRBJ1-5; the D gene is possibly TRBD1 (5 bases). CDR3 protein: CASSGQSNQPQHF. The CDR3 coding sequence is TGTGCCAGCAGTGGACAGTCAAATCAGCCCCAGCATTTT.